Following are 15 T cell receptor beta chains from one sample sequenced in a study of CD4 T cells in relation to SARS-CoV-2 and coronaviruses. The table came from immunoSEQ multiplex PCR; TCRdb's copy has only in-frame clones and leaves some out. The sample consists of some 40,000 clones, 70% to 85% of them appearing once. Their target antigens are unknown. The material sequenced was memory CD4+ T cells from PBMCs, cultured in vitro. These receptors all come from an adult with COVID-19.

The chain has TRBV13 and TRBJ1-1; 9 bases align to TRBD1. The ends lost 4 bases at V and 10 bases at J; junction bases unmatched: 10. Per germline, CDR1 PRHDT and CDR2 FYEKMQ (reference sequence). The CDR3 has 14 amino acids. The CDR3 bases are TGTGCCAGCAGCTCCCCAGGATTGGGACAGGGAGCTTTCTTT. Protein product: CASSSPGLGQGAFF.

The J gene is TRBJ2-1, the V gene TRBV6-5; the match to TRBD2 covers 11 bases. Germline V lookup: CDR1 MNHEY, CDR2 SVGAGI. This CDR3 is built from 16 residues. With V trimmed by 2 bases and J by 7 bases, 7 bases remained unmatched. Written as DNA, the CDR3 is TGTGCCAGCAGTTACCTTAGCGGGAGGGCCTGGAATGAGCAGTTCTTC. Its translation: CASSYLSGRAWNEQFF.

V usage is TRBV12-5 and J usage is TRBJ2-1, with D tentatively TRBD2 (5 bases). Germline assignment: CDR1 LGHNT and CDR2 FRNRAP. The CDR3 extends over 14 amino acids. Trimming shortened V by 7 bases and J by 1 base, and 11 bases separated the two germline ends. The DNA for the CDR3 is TGTGCTAGTGCAACGGGGAGATCCTACAATGAGCAGTTCTTC. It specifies CASATGRSYNEQFF.

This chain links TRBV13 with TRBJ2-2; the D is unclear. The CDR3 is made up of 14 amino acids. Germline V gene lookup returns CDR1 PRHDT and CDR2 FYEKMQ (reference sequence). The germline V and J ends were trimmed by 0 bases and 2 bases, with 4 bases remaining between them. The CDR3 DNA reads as TGTGCCAGCAGCTTAGGCGTAAACACCGGGGAGCTGTTTTTT. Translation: CASSLGVNTGELFF.

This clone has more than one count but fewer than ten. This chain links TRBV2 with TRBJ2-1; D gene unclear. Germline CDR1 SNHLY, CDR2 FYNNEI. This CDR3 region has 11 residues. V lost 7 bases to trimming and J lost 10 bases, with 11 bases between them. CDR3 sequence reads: CASTRSGEQFF. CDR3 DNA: TGTGCCAGCACCAGGTCTGGAGAGCAGTTCTTC. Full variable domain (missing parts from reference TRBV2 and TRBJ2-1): EPEVTQTPSHQVTQMGQEVILRCVPISNHLYFYWYRQILGQKVEFLVSFYNNEISEKSEIFDDQFSVERPDGSNFTLKIRSTKLEDSAMYFCASTRSGEQFFGPGTRLTVL.

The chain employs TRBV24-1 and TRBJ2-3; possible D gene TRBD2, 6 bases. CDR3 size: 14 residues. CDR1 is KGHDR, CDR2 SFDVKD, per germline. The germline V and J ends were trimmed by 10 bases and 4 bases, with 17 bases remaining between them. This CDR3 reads CATGDSAKADTQYF. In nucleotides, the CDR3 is TGTGCCACGGGGGACTCCGCCAAAGCAGATACGCAGTATTTT.

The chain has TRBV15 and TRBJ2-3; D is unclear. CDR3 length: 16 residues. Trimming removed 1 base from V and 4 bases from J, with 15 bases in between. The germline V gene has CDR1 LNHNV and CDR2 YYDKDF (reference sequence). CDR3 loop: CATSRGFGLESDTQYF. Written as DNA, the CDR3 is TGTGCCACCAGCAGAGGATTTGGCCTGGAATCAGATACGCAGTATTTT.

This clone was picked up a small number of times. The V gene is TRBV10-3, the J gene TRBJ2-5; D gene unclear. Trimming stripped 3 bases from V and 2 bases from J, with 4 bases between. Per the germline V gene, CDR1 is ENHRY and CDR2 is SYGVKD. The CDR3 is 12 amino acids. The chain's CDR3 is CAISDEQETQYF. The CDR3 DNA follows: TGTGCCATCAGTGATGAACAAGAGACCCAGTACTTC.

The CDR3 loop reads CASSSGTGSLTNEKLFF. The CDR3 DNA is TGTGCCAGCAGCTCAGGGACAGGAAGTCTGACTAATGAAAAACTGTTTTTT. The chain joins TRBV5-6 to TRBJ1-4, with TRBD1 matching over 8 bases. CDR3 length: 17 residues. Germline values: CDR1 SGHDT, CDR2 YYEEEE. With 3 bases clipped from V and 2 bases from J, the junction kept 9 bases outside the gene matches.

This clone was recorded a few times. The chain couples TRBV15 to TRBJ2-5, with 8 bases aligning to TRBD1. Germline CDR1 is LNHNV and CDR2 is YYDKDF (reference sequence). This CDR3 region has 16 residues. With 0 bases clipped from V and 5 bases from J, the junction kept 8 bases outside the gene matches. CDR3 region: CATSRDGRGRRETQYF. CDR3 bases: TGTGCCACCAGCAGAGATGGCAGGGGGCGACGCGAGACCCAGTACTTC.

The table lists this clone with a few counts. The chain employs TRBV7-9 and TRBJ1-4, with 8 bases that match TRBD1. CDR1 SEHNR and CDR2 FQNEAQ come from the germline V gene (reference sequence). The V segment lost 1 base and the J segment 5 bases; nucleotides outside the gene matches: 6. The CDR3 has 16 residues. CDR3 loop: CASSLGGQGLNEKLFF. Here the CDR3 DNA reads TGTGCCAGCAGCTTAGGTGGACAGGGCCTGAATGAAAAACTGTTTTTT.

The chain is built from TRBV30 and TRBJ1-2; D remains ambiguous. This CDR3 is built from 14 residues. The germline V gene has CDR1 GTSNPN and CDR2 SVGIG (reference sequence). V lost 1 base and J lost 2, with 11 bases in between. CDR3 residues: CAWSAPLRNYGYTF. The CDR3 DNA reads TGTGCCTGGAGTGCCCCGTTAAGGAACTATGGCTACACCTTC.

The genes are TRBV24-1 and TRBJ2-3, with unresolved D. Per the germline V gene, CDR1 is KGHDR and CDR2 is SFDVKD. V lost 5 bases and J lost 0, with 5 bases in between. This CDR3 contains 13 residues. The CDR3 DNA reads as TGTGCCACCAGTGTGGGCAGCACAGATACGCAGTATTTT. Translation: CATSVGSTDTQYF.

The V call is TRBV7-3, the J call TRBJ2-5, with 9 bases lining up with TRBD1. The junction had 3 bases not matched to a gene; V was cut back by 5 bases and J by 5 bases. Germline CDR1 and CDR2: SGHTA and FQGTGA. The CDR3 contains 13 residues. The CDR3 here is CASSRGQGETQYF. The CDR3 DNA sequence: TGTGCCAGCAGCCGCGGACAGGGGGAGACCCAGTACTTC.

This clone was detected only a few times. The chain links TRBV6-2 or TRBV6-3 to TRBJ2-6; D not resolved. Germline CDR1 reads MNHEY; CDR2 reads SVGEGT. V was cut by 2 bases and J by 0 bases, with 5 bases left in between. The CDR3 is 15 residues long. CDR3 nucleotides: TGTGCCAGCAGTTACAAGGGCTCTGGGGCCAACGTCCTGACTTTC. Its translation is CASSYKGSGANVLTF.